Sequencing of this T cell receptor (beta chain) was carried out in a study of blood T cell repertoires in COVID-19. This clone has a single count. Original methodology: Amplification with reference gene primers provided the estimates of nucleated cell counts. Sequencing was performed with immunoSEQ multiplex PCR; in TCRdb, only in-frame clones are kept and a portion is missing. The V and J calls and clone size come from that table; D and trimming were worked out from the DNA. The sample yields more than 100,000 clones, approximately 84% seen once. The CDR3 covers 12 residues. This receptor was taken from a woman older than 75 with acute or convalescent COVID-19. This chain connects TRBV12-1 to TRBJ2-1; the DNA was not compared with TRBD2, the D call given in the table. TRBV12-1 is tagged as a pseudogene. Sequenced input: peripheral blood. The CDR3 DNA sequence: TGTGCCAGCAGCCGGGTAGACAATGAGCAGTTCTTC. Amino acid sequence: CASSRVDNEQFF.